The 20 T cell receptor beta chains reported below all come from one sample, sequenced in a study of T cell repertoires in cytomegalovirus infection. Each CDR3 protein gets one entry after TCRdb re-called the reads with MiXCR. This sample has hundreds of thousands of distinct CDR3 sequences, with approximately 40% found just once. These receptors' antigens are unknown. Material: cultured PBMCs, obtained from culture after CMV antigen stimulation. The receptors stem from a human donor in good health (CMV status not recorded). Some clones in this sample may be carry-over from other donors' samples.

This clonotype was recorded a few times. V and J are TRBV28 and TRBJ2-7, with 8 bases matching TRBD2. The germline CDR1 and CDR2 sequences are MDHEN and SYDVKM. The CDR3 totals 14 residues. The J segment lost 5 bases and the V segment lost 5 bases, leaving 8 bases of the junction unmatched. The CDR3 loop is CASSGGLVGDEQYF. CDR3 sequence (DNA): TGTGCCAGCAGTGGGGGACTAGTCGGGGACGAGCAGTACTTC.

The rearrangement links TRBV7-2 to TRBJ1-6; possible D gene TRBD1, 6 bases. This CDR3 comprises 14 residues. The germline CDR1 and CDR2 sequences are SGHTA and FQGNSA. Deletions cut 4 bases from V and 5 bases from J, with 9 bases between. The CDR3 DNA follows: TGTGCCAGCAGCTCTACAGGGAATAATTCACCCCTCCACTTT. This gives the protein CASSSTGNNSPLHF.

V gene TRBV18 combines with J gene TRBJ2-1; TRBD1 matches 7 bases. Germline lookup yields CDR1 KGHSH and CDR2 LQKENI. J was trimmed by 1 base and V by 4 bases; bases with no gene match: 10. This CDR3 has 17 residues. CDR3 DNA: TGTGCCAGCTCACTTCCGGGACAGTCCGGGTCCTACAATGAGCAGTTCTTC. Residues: CASSLPGQSGSYNEQFF.

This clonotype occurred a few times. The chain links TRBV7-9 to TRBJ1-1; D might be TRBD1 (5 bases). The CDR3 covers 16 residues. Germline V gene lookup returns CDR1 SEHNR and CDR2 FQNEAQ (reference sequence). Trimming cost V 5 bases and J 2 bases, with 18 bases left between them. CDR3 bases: TGTGCCAGCAGCCCCCCATTTGGTGGGGCCAACACTGAAGCTTTCTTT. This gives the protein CASSPPFGGANTEAFF.

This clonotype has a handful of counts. Here the CDR3 DNA reads TGCGCCAGCAGCCCCTCGGCATCCTATAATTCACCCCTCCACTTT. It is translated as CASSPSASYNSPLHF. The chain recombines TRBV4-3 with TRBJ1-6; no definite D call. CDR1 is LGHNA and CDR2 is YSLEER in the germline V gene. V lost 4 bases, J lost 1 base, and 8 bases lay in between. CDR3 size: 15 residues.

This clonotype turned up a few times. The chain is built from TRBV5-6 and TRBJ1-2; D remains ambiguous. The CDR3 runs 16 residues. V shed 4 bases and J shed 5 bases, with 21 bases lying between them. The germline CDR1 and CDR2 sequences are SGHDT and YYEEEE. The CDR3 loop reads CASSPSSGSEHYGYTF. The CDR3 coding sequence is TGTGCCAGCAGCCCCTCGTCGGGATCGGAGCATTATGGCTACACCTTC. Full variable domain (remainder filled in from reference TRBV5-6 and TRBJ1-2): DAGVTQSPTHLIKTRGQQVTLRCSPKSGHDTVSWYQQALGQGPQFIFQYYEEEERQRGNFPDRFSGHQFPNYSSELNVNALLLGDSALYLCASSPSSGSEHYGYTFGSGTRLTVV.

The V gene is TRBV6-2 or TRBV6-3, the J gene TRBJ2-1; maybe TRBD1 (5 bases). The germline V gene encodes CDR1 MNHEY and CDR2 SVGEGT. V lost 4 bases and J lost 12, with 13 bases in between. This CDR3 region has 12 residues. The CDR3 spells CASSSQGPLQFF. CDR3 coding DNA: TGTGCCAGCAGTTCCCAGGGTCCGTTGCAGTTCTTC.

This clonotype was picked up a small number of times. Here the CDR3 reads CASSLAGGLIYTQYF. In nucleotides, the CDR3 is TGTGCCAGCAGCTTAGCGGGGGGGCTTATTTATACGCAGTATTTT. The V and J genes are TRBV7-2 and TRBJ2-3, with D perhaps matching TRBD2 (7 bases). V was shortened by 0 bases and J by 7 bases, with 14 bases between the two germline ends. The germline gives CDR1 SGHTA, CDR2 FQGNSA. This CDR3 spans 15 amino acids.

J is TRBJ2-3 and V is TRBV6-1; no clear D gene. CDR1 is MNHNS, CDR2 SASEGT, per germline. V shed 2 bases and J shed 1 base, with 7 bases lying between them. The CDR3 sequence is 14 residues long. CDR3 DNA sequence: TGTGCCAGCAGTGAACCCCCAGGCACAGATACGCAGTATTTT. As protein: CASSEPPGTDTQYF.

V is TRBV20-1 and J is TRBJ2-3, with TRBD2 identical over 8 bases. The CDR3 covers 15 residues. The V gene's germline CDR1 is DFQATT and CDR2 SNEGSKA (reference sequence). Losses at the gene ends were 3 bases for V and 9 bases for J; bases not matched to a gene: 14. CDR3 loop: CSARGAAGGRQTQYF. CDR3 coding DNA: TGCAGTGCTAGGGGAGCGGCGGGGGGTCGTCAGACGCAGTATTTT.

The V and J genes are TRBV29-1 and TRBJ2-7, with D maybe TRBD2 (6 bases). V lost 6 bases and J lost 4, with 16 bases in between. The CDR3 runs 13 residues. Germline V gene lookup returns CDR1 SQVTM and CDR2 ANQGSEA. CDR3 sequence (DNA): TGCAGCGTGCCAGGTGGAGGGAGGTACGAGCAGTACTTC. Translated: CSVPGGGRYEQYF.

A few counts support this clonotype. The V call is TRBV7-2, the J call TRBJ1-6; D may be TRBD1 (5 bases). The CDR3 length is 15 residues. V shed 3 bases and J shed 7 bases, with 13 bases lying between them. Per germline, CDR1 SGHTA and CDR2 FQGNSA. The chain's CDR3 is CASSFQGPGNSPLHF. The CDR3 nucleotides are TGTGCCAGCAGCTTCCAGGGACCGGGCAATTCACCCCTCCACTTT.

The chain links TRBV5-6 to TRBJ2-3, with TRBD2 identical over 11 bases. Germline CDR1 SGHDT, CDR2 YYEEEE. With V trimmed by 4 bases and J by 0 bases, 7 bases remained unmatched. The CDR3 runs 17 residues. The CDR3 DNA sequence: TGTGCCAGCAGCAAGCTAGGGACTAGCGGTAGCACAGATACGCAGTATTTT. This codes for CASSKLGTSGSTDTQYF. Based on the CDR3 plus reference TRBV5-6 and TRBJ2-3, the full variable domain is DAGVTQSPTHLIKTRGQQVTLRCSPKSGHDTVSWYQQALGQGPQFIFQYYEEEERQRGNFPDRFSGHQFPNYSSELNVNALLLGDSALYLCASSKLGTSGSTDTQYFGPGTRLTVL.

The CDR3 coding sequence is TGTGCCAGCATCAACGGGGCGGGAGAAATACCCGAGCAGTACTTC. As protein: CASINGAGEIPEQYF. The chain employs TRBV6-2 or TRBV6-3 and TRBJ2-7, with TRBD2 matching 7 bases. The germline V gene encodes CDR1 MNHEY and CDR2 SVGEGT. Trimming removed 7 bases from V and 6 bases from J; junction bases left unmatched: 15. The CDR3 runs 15 residues.

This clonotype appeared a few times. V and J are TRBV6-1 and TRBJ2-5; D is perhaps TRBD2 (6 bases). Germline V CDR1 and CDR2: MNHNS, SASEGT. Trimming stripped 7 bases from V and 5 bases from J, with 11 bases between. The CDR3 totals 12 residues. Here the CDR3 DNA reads TGTGCCAGCACCTGGGCGGGGGAGACCCAGTACTTC. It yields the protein CASTWAGETQYF.

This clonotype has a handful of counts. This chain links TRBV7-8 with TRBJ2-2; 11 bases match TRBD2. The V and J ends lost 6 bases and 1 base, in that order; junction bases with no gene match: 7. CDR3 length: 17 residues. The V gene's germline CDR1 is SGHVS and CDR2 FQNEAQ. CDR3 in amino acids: CASRTPSGGLNTGELFF. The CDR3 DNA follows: TGTGCCAGCAGAACCCCTAGCGGGGGGTTGAACACCGGGGAGCTGTTTTTT. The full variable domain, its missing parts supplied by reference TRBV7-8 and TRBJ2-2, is GAGVSQSPRYKVAKRGQDVALRCDPISGHVSLFWYQQALGQGPEFLTYFQNEAQLDKSGLPSDRFFAERPEGSVSTLKIQRTQQEDSAVYLCASRTPSGGLNTGELFFGEGSRLTVL.

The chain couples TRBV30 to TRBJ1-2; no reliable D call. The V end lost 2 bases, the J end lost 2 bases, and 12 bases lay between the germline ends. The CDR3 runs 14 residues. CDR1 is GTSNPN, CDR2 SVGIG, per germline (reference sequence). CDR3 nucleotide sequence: TGTGCCTGGAGTCAATTTCAGGCCAACTATGGCTACACCTTC. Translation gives CAWSQFQANYGYTF. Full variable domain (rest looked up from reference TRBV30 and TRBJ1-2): SQTIHQWPATLVQPVGSPLSLECTVEGTSNPNLYWYRQAAGRGLQLLFYSVGIGQISSEVPQNLSASRPQDRQFILSSKKLLLSDSGFYLCAWSQFQANYGYTFGSGTRLTVV.

Here the CDR3 reads CASSFVRLGNSYEQYF. The CDR3 DNA is TGTGCCAGCAGCTTTGTCCGCCTGGGCAACTCCTACGAGCAGTACTTC. The chain joins TRBV7-2 to TRBJ2-7; D gene ambiguous. V was trimmed by 3 bases and J by 0 bases, leaving 15 bases between them. This CDR3 has 16 amino acids. Germline loops: CDR1 SGHTA, CDR2 FQGNSA.

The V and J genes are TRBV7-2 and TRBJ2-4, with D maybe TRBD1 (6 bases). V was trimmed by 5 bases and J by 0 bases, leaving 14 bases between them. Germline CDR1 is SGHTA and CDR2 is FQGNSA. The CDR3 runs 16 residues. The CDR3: CASSPHRALAKNIQYF. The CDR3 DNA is TGTGCCAGCAGCCCGCACAGGGCCTTAGCCAAAAACATTCAGTACTTC.

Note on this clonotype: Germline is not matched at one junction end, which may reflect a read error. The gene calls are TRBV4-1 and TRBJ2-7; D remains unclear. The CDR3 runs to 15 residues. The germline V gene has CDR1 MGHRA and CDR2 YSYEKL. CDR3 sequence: CATSRLGLGVNEQYF. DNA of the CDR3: TGCGCCACCAGCCGGCTCGGGTTGGGCGTCAACGAGCAGTACTTC.